Sequencing of this T cell receptor (beta chain) was carried out in a study of blood T cell repertoires in COVID-19. Clones were read by immunoSEQ multiplex PCR, and TCRdb kept only the in-frame ones, dropping some. The data show about 130,000 clones, with over 80% seen just once and 15% to 20% held by the top ten. Trimming took off 0 bases at V and 0 bases at J, with 8 bases between the two ends. Germline V gene sequence: CDR1 SGHRS, CDR2 YFSETQ. The CDR3 spans 15 residues. Sequenced: PBMCs or T cells enriched from blood (not recorded which). This TCR came from a man aged 25 to 40 who had recovered from COVID-19. The V call is TRBV5-1, the J call TRBJ2-3; D unclear. CDR3 coding DNA: TGCGCCAGCAGCTTGGCCGAACAGAGCACAGATACGCAGTATTTT. It translates to CASSLAEQSTDTQYF.